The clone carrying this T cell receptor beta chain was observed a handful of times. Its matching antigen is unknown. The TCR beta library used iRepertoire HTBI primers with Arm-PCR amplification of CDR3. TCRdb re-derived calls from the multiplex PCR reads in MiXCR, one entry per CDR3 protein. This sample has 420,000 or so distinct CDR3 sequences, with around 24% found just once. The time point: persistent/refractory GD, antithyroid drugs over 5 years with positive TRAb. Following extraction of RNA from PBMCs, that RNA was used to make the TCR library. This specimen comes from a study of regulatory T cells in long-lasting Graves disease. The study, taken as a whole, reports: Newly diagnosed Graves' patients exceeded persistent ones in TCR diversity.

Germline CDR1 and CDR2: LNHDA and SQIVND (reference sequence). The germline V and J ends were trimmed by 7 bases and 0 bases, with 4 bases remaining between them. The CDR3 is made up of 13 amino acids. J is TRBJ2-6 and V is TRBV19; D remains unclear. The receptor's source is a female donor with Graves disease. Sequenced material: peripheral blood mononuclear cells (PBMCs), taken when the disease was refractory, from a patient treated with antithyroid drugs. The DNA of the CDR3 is TGTGCCAGTACGGACTCTGGGGCCAACGTCCTGACTTTC. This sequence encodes CASTDSGANVLTF.